This T cell receptor beta chain was retrieved from a study of Graves' ophthalmopathy and Graves' hyperthyroidism. For repertoire sequencing, the TCR beta CDR3 regions were amplified from RNA transcripts. The first round was an RT-PCR with HTBI primers, and the second round was a multiplex PCR. Each CDR3 protein is one row after TCRdb ran MiXCR on the multiplex PCR reads. The sample consists of fewer than 600,000 distinct CDR3 sequences, 13% to 15% of them appearing once. V dropped 0 bases and J dropped 3 bases, with 6 bases sitting between them. The CDR3 runs to 13 residues. CDR1 and CDR2 (germline): GTSNPN, SVGIG (reference sequence). For this clonotype: Its antigen is undetermined.

Study-wide results and limits: The model achieved approximately 71% sensitivity and roughly 72% specificity for ophthalmopathy progression.

Sequencing was carried out using blood. The chain joins TRBV30 to TRBJ1-5; no firm D call. This TCR derives from a woman in her twenties or thirties with Graves' ophthalmopathy. CDR3 nucleotides: TGTGCCTGGAGTGTAAACGCCAATCAGCCCCAGCATTTT. It codes for CAWSVNANQPQHF.